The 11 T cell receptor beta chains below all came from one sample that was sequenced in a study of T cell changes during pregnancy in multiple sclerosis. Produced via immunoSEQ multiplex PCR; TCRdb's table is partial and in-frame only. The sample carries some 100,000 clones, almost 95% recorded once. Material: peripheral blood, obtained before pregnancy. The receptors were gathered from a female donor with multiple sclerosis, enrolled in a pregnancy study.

The CDR3 nucleotides are TGTGCCAGCAGTTTAGGGTACAGGCCCCCAGTAGACGAGCAGTACTTC. It is translated as CASSLGYRPPVDEQYF. The chain carries TRBV28 and TRBJ2-7; D may be TRBD1 (5 bases). Trimming stripped 2 bases from V and 5 bases from J, with 19 bases between. Germline V CDR1 and CDR2: MDHEN, SYDVKM. The CDR3 sequence is 16 residues long.

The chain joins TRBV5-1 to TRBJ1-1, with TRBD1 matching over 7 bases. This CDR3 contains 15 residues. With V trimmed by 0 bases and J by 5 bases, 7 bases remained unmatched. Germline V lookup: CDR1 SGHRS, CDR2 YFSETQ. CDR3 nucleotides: TGCGCCAGCAGCTTGGCCAGGGGGTTTGGTACTGAAGCTTTCTTT. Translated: CASSLARGFGTEAFF.

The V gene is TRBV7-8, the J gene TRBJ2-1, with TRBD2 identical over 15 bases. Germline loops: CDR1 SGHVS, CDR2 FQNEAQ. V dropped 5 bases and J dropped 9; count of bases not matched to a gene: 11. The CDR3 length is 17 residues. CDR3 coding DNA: TGTGCCAGCAGCCTCGGACTAGCGGGAGGGCCAAAAACTGAGCAGTTCTTC. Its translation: CASSLGLAGGPKTEQFF.

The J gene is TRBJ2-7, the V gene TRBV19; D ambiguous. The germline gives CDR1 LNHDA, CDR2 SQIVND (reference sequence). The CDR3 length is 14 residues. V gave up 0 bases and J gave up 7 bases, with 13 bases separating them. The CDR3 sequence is CASSIEGRVGEQYF. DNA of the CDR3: TGTGCCAGTAGTATAGAGGGTCGGGTTGGGGAGCAGTACTTC.

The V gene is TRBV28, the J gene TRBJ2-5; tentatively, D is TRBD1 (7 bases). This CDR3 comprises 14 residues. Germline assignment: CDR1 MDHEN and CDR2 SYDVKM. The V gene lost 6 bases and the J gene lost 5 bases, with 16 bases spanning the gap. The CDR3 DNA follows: TGTGCCAGCAGCACCACAGGGGCGGGGGAGACCCAGTACTTC. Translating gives CASSTTGAGETQYF.

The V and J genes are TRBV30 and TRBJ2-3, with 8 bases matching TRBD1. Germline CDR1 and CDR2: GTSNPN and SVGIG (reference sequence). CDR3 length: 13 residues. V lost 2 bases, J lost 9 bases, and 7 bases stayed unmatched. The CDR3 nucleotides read TGTGCCTGGAGTACACTACAGGGGGTCACGCAGTATTTT. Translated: CAWSTLQGVTQYF.

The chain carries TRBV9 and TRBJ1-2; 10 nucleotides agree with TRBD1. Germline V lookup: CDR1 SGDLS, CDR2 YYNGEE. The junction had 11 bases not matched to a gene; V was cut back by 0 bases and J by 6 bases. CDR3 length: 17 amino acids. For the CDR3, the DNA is TGTGCCAGCAGCGTAGGGGGGAGGACAGGGGGATACAATGGCTACACCTTC. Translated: CASSVGGRTGGYNGYTF.

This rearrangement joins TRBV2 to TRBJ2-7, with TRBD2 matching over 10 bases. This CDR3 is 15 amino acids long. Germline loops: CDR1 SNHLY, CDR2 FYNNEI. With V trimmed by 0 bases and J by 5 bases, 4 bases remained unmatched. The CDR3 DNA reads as TGTGCCAGCAGTGAAGCGTCTAGCGGGAGCCACGAGCAGTACTTC. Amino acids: CASSEASSGSHEQYF.

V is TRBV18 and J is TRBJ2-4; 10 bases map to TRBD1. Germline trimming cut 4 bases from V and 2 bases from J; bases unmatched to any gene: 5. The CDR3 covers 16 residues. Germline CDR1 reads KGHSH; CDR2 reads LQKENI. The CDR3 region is CASSQGTGASKNIQYF. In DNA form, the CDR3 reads TGTGCCAGCTCACAGGGGACAGGGGCCTCCAAAAACATTCAGTACTTC.

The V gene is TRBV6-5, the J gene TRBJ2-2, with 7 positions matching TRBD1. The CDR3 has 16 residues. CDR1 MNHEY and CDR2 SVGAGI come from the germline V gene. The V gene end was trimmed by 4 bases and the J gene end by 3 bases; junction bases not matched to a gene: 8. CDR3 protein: CASSSKGALDTGELFF. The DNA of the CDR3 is TGTGCCAGCAGTTCAAAGGGGGCTCTAGACACCGGGGAGCTGTTTTTT.

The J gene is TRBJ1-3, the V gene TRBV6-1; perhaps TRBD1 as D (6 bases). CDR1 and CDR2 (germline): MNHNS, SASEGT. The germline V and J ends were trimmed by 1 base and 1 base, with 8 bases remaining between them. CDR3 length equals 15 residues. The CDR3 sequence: CASSEEDSSGNTIYF. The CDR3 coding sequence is TGTGCCAGCAGTGAAGAGGACAGTTCTGGAAACACCATATATTTT.